This entry lists 29 T cell receptor beta chains sequenced from one sample in a study of T-cell memory formation after mild COVID-19. MiXCR, applied by TCRdb to the 5' RACE reads, yields one record per CDR3 protein. The data hold some 600,000 distinct CDR3 sequences, with 17% observed a single time. Sequenced sample: PBMCs or a T cell subset sorted from them (not recorded which). These receptors all come from an adult woman who had mild COVID-19 (a few samples of this study predate the infection). Cell type and time point are not known.

V is TRBV2 and J is TRBJ2-7, with D hard to call. Trimming cost V 7 bases and J 4 bases, with 5 bases left between them. The CDR3 covers 10 residues. Looked up from germline, CDR1 is SNHLY and CDR2 is FYNNEI. CDR3 sequence reads: CASMSYEQYF. The CDR3 nucleotides are TGTGCCAGCATGTCGTACGAGCAGTACTTC.

This clonotype was recorded a few times. The chain carries TRBV27 and TRBJ2-4; D unresolved. The CDR3 is made up of 14 amino acids. V lost 5 bases, J lost 6 bases, and 14 bases lay in between. In germline, CDR1 is MNHEY, CDR2 SMNVEV (reference sequence). In DNA, the CDR3 is TGTGCCAGCAGTCTCCAGAGTAAAGGAAACATTCAGTACTTC. It specifies CASSLQSKGNIQYF.

In this sample, this clonotype turned up once. The chain couples TRBV20-1 to TRBJ1-2; the match to TRBD1 covers 7 bases. The CDR3 runs to 14 residues. Germline trimming cut 3 bases from V and 3 bases from J; bases unmatched to any gene: 7. Germline lookup yields CDR1 DFQATT and CDR2 SNEGSKA (reference sequence). CDR3 residues: CSASQGGEDYGYTF. CDR3 nucleotides: TGCAGTGCTAGTCAGGGGGGGGAGGACTATGGCTACACCTTC.

The chain carries TRBV6-5 and TRBJ1-2, with D uncertain. V lost 8 bases and J lost 8, with 24 bases in between. Germline CDR1 and CDR2: MNHEY and SVGAGI. This CDR3 spans 15 amino acids. Written as DNA, the CDR3 is TGTGCCAGCTCCCGAGAGGCGTGGGAATATGGAGGCTACACCTTC. Protein sequence: CASSREAWEYGGYTF.

This chain joins TRBV6-5 and TRBJ1-3, with 8 bases that match TRBD1. This CDR3 is 15 amino acids long. The V and J ends lost 4 bases and 3 bases, in that order; junction bases with no gene match: 5. From germline, CDR1 is MNHEY and CDR2 SVGAGI. CDR3 amino acids: CASSFAGTGGNTIYF. The CDR3 nucleotides are TGTGCCAGCAGTTTTGCCGGGACAGGTGGAAACACCATATATTTT.

The chain is built from TRBV4-2 and TRBJ1-6; D remains ambiguous. Trimming cost V 0 bases and J 13 bases, with 4 bases left between them. The CDR3 runs 11 residues. Germline loops: CDR1 LGHNA, CDR2 YNFKEQ. In nucleotides, the CDR3 is TGTGCCAGCAGCCAAGAAGGGCCCCTCCACTTT. Its protein product is CASSQEGPLHF.

This clonotype was recorded a few times. The chain is built from TRBV4-1 and TRBJ2-3; 7 bases map to TRBD2. With 1 base clipped from V and 5 bases from J, the junction kept 6 bases outside the gene matches. This CDR3 has 15 amino acids. Per the germline V gene, CDR1 is MGHRA and CDR2 is YSYEKL. The CDR3 coding sequence is TGCGCCAGCAGCCAAGGGCGCGGGGGTGTAGATACGCAGTATTTT. Translating it yields CASSQGRGGVDTQYF.

This clonotype was observed at least ten times. The chain combines TRBV18 with TRBJ1-1, with D maybe TRBD1 (6 bases). V lost 2 bases, J lost 7 bases, and 8 bases lay in between. The germline V gene has CDR1 KGHSH and CDR2 LQKENI. The CDR3 has 12 residues. The DNA of the CDR3 is TGTGCCAGCTCACCATCAGGGGTTGAAGCTTTCTTT. Its protein product is CASSPSGVEAFF.

This clonotype has a handful of counts. This rearrangement joins TRBV7-3 to TRBJ2-6; D not certain. The ends were cut back, 0 bases at V and 0 bases at J, with 9 bases in the middle. The CDR3 has 17 residues. Germline V gene sequence: CDR1 SGHTA, CDR2 FQGTGA. The CDR3 coding sequence is TGTGCCAGCAGCTTAACGTTCCAGAGCTCTGGGGCCAACGTCCTGACTTTC. This sequence encodes CASSLTFQSSGANVLTF.

This clonotype turned up a few times. This chain uses TRBV7-9 with TRBJ1-6, with a weak D call TRBD1 (5 bases). This CDR3 has 17 amino acids. Germline loops: CDR1 SEHNR, CDR2 FQNEAQ (reference sequence). Trimming removed 2 bases from V and 1 base from J, with 12 bases in between. CDR3 amino acids: CASSLSSGWSYNSPLHF. DNA of the CDR3: TGTGCCAGCAGCTTAAGTTCAGGGTGGTCCTATAATTCACCCCTCCACTTT.

The chain couples TRBV20-1 to TRBJ2-7; 7 positions match TRBD2. V shed 6 bases, J shed 4 bases, and the junction held 15 bases outside the gene matches. Germline V lookup: CDR1 DFQATT, CDR2 SNEGSKA (reference sequence). The CDR3 spans 15 residues. The CDR3 coding sequence is TGCAGTGCAACCCCCTCGGGGAGCGGGAAGTACGAGCAGTACTTC. Protein product: CSATPSGSGKYEQYF.

The chain couples TRBV5-1 to TRBJ2-2, with D maybe TRBD1 (5 bases). Germline CDR1 is SGHRS and CDR2 is YFSETQ. V gave up 0 bases and J gave up 3 bases, with 15 bases separating them. The CDR3 contains 17 residues. CDR3 nucleotide sequence: TGCGCCAGCAGCTTGGAACAGGTGCAGGGCTACACCGGGGAGCTGTTTTTT. This sequence encodes CASSLEQVQGYTGELFF.

V is TRBV12-3 or TRBV12-4 and J is TRBJ2-3, with D perhaps TRBD2 (6 bases). The CDR3 is made up of 14 amino acids. With 7 bases removed from V and 2 bases from J, the gap between germline ends came to 13 bases. The CDR3 region has the DNA TGTGCCAGCACTAGGGGCGGGATCACAGATACGCAGTATTTT. This codes for CASTRGGITDTQYF.

This clonotype was counted many times. The V gene is TRBV12-3 or TRBV12-4, the J gene TRBJ1-1, with TRBD1 matching 7 bases. Trimming at V came to 1 base and at J to 7 bases, leaving 9 bases not matched to a gene. The length of the CDR3 is 15 residues. The DNA for the CDR3 is TGTGCCAGCAGTTTAGACAGGGGAGCCTTGGTTGAAGCTTTCTTT. Its protein product is CASSLDRGALVEAFF.

This clonotype has ten or more counts. V and J are TRBV7-9 and TRBJ1-4; TRBD1 matches at 9 bases. After removal of 5 bases from V and 6 bases from J, the junction contained 7 bases not matched to a gene. The CDR3 length is 15 residues. Germline values: CDR1 SEHNR, CDR2 FQNEAQ (reference sequence). The CDR3 DNA reads TGTGCCAGCAGCACCCACCGGGACAGGGATGAAAAACTGTTTTTT. Translation: CASSTHRDRDEKLFF.

CDR3 sequence (DNA): TGTGCCAGCAGCTTAGGGAGTAGGGCCAGGACAGGGATGCGCAATGAGCAGTTCTTC. Protein: CASSLGSRARTGMRNEQFF. The V gene is TRBV7-2, the J gene TRBJ2-1; 8 nucleotides align to TRBD1. Germline values: CDR1 SGHTA, CDR2 FQGNSA. This CDR3 spans 19 amino acids. V lost 1 base to trimming and J lost 6 bases; unmatched junction nucleotides: 17.

This clonotype was detected only a few times. The chain uses TRBV7-2 and TRBJ2-6; tentatively, D is TRBD2 (5 bases). This CDR3 region has 17 residues. Germline assignment: CDR1 SGHTA and CDR2 FQGNSA. The V end lost 3 bases, the J end lost 1 base, and 13 bases lay between the germline ends. This chain's CDR3 is CASSFPPGVSGANVLTF. In DNA form, the CDR3 reads TGTGCCAGCAGCTTCCCGCCCGGGGTGTCTGGGGCCAACGTCCTGACTTTC.

This clonotype was detected only a few times. The chain employs TRBV7-6 and TRBJ2-5, with D hard to call. The V end was cut by 5 bases, the J end by 5 bases, with 15 bases between. Germline CDR1 SGHVS, CDR2 FNYEAQ. The CDR3 loop spans 14 amino acids. The CDR3 protein is CASSLRVPAETQYF. The CDR3 nucleotides are TGTGCCAGCAGCCTAAGGGTCCCGGCGGAGACCCAGTACTTC.

This clonotype occurred many times. This chain connects TRBV12-3 or TRBV12-4 to TRBJ2-2; D not resolved. The ends were cut back, 6 bases at V and 4 bases at J, with 15 bases in the middle. The CDR3 length is 15 residues. CDR3 amino acids: CASRTDVEITGELFF. The CDR3 DNA sequence: TGTGCCAGCAGGACGGACGTGGAGATCACCGGGGAGCTGTTTTTT.

The V and J genes are TRBV20-1 and TRBJ2-7; D uncertain. Germline assignment: CDR1 DFQATT and CDR2 SNEGSKA (reference sequence). The ends were cut back, 0 bases at V and 3 bases at J, with 12 bases in the middle. This CDR3 spans 14 amino acids. The DNA of the CDR3 is TGCAGTGCTAGAGAGGGCAGCCTGTTCTACGAGCAGTACTTC. It encodes CSAREGSLFYEQYF.

The chain joins TRBV7-2 to TRBJ1-5; 9 positions match TRBD1. CDR3 length equals 17 residues. Per germline, CDR1 SGHTA and CDR2 FQGNSA. Trimming at V came to 4 bases and at J to 9 bases, leaving 16 bases not matched to a gene. CDR3 in amino acids: CASSSSLITGGPRPQHF. DNA of the CDR3: TGTGCCAGCAGCTCGAGTCTTATAACAGGGGGCCCACGGCCCCAGCATTTT.

The rearrangement joins TRBV25-1 to TRBJ1-2; D is undetermined. The germline gives CDR1 MGHDK, CDR2 SYGVNS. V lost 1 base and J 3 bases, leaving 9 bases between the germline ends. This CDR3 spans 14 amino acids. The chain's CDR3 is CASSEWSGYYGYTF. The CDR3, as DNA: TGTGCCAGCAGTGAATGGAGTGGCTACTATGGCTACACCTTC.

This clonotype was picked up a small number of times. CDR3 sequence reads: CASSQDGGVRTDTQYF. DNA for the CDR3: TGTGCCAGCAGCCAAGACGGAGGGGTTCGCACAGATACGCAGTATTTT. The V call is TRBV4-2, the J call TRBJ2-3; D possibly corresponds to TRBD2 (6 bases). V dropped 0 bases and J dropped 1 base, with 11 bases sitting between them. CDR1 is LGHNA, CDR2 YNFKEQ, per germline. This CDR3 has 16 amino acids.

This clonotype was counted only a few times. The chain combines TRBV24-1 with TRBJ2-2, with D hard to call. The V gene's germline CDR1 is KGHDR and CDR2 SFDVKD. The CDR3 has 13 residues. Trimming left V 5 bases short and J 5 bases short, with 8 bases between. Here the CDR3 DNA reads TGTGCCACCAGTGCCGGCCGGACCGGGGAGCTGTTTTTT. This codes for CATSAGRTGELFF.

This clonotype was counted many times. The chain employs TRBV14 and TRBJ2-5; 9 bases match TRBD2. CDR1 is SGHDN and CDR2 is FVKESK in the germline V gene. V gave up 4 bases and J gave up 4 bases; unmatched junction bases: 13. The CDR3 runs 17 residues. The CDR3 sequence: CASSRGPGGGASETQYF. As DNA, the CDR3 is TGTGCCAGCAGCCGGGGACCAGGCGGGGGGGCCTCAGAGACCCAGTACTTC.

This clonotype was seen a few times. The chain joins TRBV7-6 to TRBJ2-1; D is unresolved. Germline V gene data show CDR1 as SGHVS and CDR2 as FNYEAQ. The CDR3 contains 15 residues. V lost 1 base and J 0 bases, leaving 7 bases between the germline ends. The CDR3 nucleotides are TGTGCCAGCAGCTTAGAGGTTAGCTCCTACAATGAGCAGTTCTTC. Translated, it gives CASSLEVSSYNEQFF.

This clonotype is a singleton in its sample. The chain joins TRBV2 to TRBJ2-5; D unresolved. Trimming left V 7 bases short and J 5 bases short, with 11 bases between. The CDR3 has 12 residues. Germline-derived CDR1 and CDR2 are SNHLY and FYNNEI. The DNA of the CDR3 is TGTGCCAGCATATTGACGACGGAGACCCAGTACTTC. Translation gives CASILTTETQYF.

Only a few counts were recorded for this clonotype. The chain is built from TRBV30 and TRBJ1-1; unclear D gene. Germline assignment: CDR1 GTSNPN and CDR2 SVGIG (reference sequence). V lost 1 base and J lost 0, with 9 bases in between. The CDR3 is 14 amino acids. Written as DNA, the CDR3 is TGTGCCTGGAGTGGGGGAACGATGAACACTGAAGCTTTCTTT. It encodes CAWSGGTMNTEAFF.

With respect to this clonotype: At one of its ends the junction is not consistent with the germline gene, which may arise from a read error. The rearrangement joins TRBV6-5 to TRBJ1-2, with TRBD1 identical over 7 bases. Germline V gene lookup returns CDR1 MNHEY and CDR2 SVGAGI. This CDR3 spans 11 amino acids. The CDR3 nucleotides are TGTGCCAGCAGTTACGGGGCAGACAGGGCTTTC. Translation gives CASSYGADRAF.